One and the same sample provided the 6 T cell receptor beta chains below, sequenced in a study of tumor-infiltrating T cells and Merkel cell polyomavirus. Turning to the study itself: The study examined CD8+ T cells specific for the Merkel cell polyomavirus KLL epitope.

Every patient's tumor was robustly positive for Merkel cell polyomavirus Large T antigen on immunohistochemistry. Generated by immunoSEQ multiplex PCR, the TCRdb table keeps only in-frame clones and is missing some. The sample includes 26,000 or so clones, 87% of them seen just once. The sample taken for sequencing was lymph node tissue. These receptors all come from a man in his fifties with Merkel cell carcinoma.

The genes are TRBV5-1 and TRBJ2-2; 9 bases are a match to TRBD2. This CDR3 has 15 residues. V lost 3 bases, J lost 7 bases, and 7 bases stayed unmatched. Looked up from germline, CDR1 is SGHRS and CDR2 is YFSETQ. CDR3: CASSSSLAGVGELFF. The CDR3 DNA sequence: TGCGCCAGCAGCTCCTCACTAGCGGGTGTCGGGGAGCTGTTTTTT.

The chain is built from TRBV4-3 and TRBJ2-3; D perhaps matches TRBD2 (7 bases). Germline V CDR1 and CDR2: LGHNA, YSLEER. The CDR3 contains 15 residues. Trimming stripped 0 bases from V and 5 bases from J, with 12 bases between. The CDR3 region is CASSQEGGAGDTQYF. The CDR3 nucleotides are TGCGCCAGCAGCCAAGAGGGGGGGGCGGGAGATACGCAGTATTTT.

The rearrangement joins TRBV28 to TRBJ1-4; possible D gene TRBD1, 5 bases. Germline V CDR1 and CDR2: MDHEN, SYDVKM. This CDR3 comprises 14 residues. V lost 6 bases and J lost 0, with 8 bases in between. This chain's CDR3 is CASSDSATNEKLFF. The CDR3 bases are TGTGCCAGCAGCGACAGTGCAACTAATGAAAAACTGTTTTTT.

The DNA for the CDR3 is TGTGCCAGCAGCTTGGGGACAAGGGTTCAAGAGACCCAGTACTTC. The encoded protein is CASSLGTRVQETQYF. This chain connects TRBV5-4 to TRBJ2-5; D is possibly TRBD1 (5 bases). The CDR3 spans 15 residues. Germline lookup yields CDR1 SGHNT and CDR2 YYREEE (reference sequence). Between the trimmed V and J ends, which lost 0 bases and 2 bases, there was a span of 11 bases.

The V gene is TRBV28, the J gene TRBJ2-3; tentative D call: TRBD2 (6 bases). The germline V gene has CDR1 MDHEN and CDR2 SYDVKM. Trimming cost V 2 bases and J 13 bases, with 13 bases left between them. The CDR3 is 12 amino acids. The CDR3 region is CASSLHTRGEYF. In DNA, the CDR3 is TGTGCCAGCAGTTTACACACCCGCGGGGAGTATTTT.

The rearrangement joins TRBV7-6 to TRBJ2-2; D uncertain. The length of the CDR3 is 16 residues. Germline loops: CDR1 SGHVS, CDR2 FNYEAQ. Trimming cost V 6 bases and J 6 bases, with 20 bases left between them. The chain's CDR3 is CASSPLVGRLAGELFF. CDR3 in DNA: TGTGCCAGCAGTCCACTGGTAGGCAGGTTAGCCGGGGAGCTGTTTTTT.